This record concerns one T cell receptor beta chain sequence. CDR1 and CDR2 from the germline V gene are GTSNPN and SVGIG (reference sequence). CDR3 length equals 17 residues. The ends lost 5 bases at V and 5 bases at J; junction bases unmatched: 13. In the original workflow: Reference gene primer amplification gave nucleated cell count estimates. Profiled with immunoSEQ multiplex PCR; TCRdb holds only in-frame clones, not every one. That table gives V, J and clone size, and the DNA gave D and trimming. The sample has tens of thousands of clones, around three quarters seen once. This record comes from a study of blood T cell repertoires in COVID-19. On the study more broadly: Sites across the United States, Italy and Spain contributed samples from acute and convalescent COVID-19. PBMCs, B-cell-depleted T cells, or T cells provided the cDNA or gDNA that made up the material.

Input material: peripheral blood. This clonotype was obtained from a woman in her sixties in a cohort sampled during active or convalescent COVID-19. V usage is TRBV30 and J usage is TRBJ1-5, with 12 nucleotides matching TRBD1. This CDR3 reads CAWGPGTGGIMDQPQHF. The DNA for the CDR3 is TGTGCCTGGGGGCCGGGGACAGGGGGCATTATGGATCAGCCCCAGCATTTT.